This TCR beta chain derives from a study of T cell repertoires in ileal Crohn's disease. Study summary: Postoperative therapy was given to about half: roughly twelve thiopurines, around 18 anti-TNF agents. At postoperative colonoscopy, neoterminal ileum biopsies were taken as M6.

About 490 nanograms of biopsy DNA per sample underwent TCRB immunosequencing. Sequenced by immunoSEQ multiplex PCR; TCRdb stores in-frame clones only, minus some. The sample records fewer than 12,000 clones, roughly 80% being singletons. Time point denoted: neoterminal ileum biopsy at postoperative endoscopy, about 6 months after surgery. Patients were adults with ileal or ileocolonic Crohn's disease needing resection. The CDR3 is made up of 16 amino acids. Germline V gene data show CDR1 as LNHDA and CDR2 as SQIVND (reference sequence). Unmatched junction bases numbered 8, after V lost 3 bases and J lost 4 bases.

Sequenced input: ileal tissue. The J gene is TRBJ2-1, the V gene TRBV19; 8 bases agree with TRBD2. This TCR derives from an adult with Crohn's disease. The CDR3 protein is CASSIYAGGGYNEQFF. In DNA, the CDR3 is TGTGCCAGTAGTATCTATGCGGGAGGAGGGTACAATGAGCAGTTCTTC.